The 8 T cell receptor beta chains below were found in one sample sequenced in a study of regulatory T cells in long-lasting Graves disease. Time point defined: newly diagnosed GD, antithyroid drugs for less than 3 months. PBMC RNA was the source of the TCR library. Arm-PCR of CDR3 regions and iRepertoire HTBI primers were the basis on which TCR beta libraries were built. From the multiplex PCR reads, TCRdb called clonotypes with MiXCR, one entry per CDR3 protein. The repertoire consists of 500,000 to 700,000 distinct CDR3 sequences, with less than 20% occurring once and the leading ten covering 18%. The data also belong to a second study, concerning T cells in Graves' hyperthyroidism and ophthalmopathy.

The sample consisted of peripheral blood mononuclear cells (PBMCs), taken at new diagnosis, from a patient treated with antithyroid drugs. These receptor sequences come from a woman aged 25 to 45 with Graves disease.

The chain couples TRBV28 to TRBJ2-7; 10 positions match TRBD1. The CDR3 spans 15 residues. The V gene end was trimmed by 6 bases and the J gene end by 2 bases; junction bases not matched to a gene: 7. Germline loops: CDR1 MDHEN, CDR2 SYDVKM. The DNA of the CDR3 is TGTGCCAGCAGCCCGGGGGACAGGGGAGCCTACGAGCAGTACTTC. It encodes CASSPGDRGAYEQYF.

The DNA of the CDR3 is TGCGCCAGCAGGGGGGCGGTGGGCCAAGGATCGCAGTATTTT. Translation gives CASRGAVGQGSQYF. The chain links TRBV5-1 to TRBJ2-3; TRBD1 might be the D (6 bases). CDR3 length equals 14 residues. Germline CDR1 reads SGHRS; CDR2 reads YFSETQ. Trimming took off 5 bases at V and 10 bases at J, with 20 bases between the two ends.

This clonotype was counted at least ten times. This chain links TRBV28 with TRBJ2-3; perhaps D is TRBD1 or TRBD2 (5 bases each). Germline assignment: CDR1 MDHEN and CDR2 SYDVKM. The V end lost 5 bases, the J end lost 11 bases, and 17 bases lay between the germline ends. This CDR3 has 13 amino acids. The CDR3 region is CASSPNLGAKQYF. The CDR3 nucleotides read TGTGCCAGCAGTCCTAACCTCGGGGCCAAGCAGTATTTT.

This chain connects TRBV11-3 to TRBJ2-2, with 12 bases matching TRBD2. This CDR3 comprises 16 residues. The V segment lost 5 bases and the J segment 5 bases; nucleotides outside the gene matches: 6. Looked up from germline, CDR1 is SGHNT and CDR2 is YENEEA. The CDR3 region is CASSPGLAGITGELFF. The CDR3 coding sequence is TGTGCCAGCAGCCCCGGACTAGCGGGAATAACCGGGGAGCTGTTTTTT.

The rearrangement links TRBV19 to TRBJ2-1, with TRBD1 matching 10 bases. V lost 1 base and J lost 6; bases outside the gene matches: 3. CDR1 is LNHDA and CDR2 is SQIVND in the germline V gene (reference sequence). This CDR3 comprises 15 residues. CDR3 sequence (DNA): TGTGCCAGTAGTATAGTTCGGACAGGGGGCAATGAGCAGTTCTTC. Its protein is CASSIVRTGGNEQFF.

J is TRBJ2-2 and V is TRBV20-1, with unresolved D. Germline lookup yields CDR1 DFQATT and CDR2 SNEGSKA (reference sequence). The V gene lost 3 bases and the J gene lost 3 bases, with 8 bases spanning the gap. The CDR3 is made up of 13 amino acids. In DNA, the CDR3 is TGCAGTGCTAGTCGGGTGGACACCGGGGAGCTGTTTTTT. It encodes CSASRVDTGELFF.

In regard to this clonotype: A much bigger clone sits one base away, suggesting this may be a read error. The rearrangement uses TRBV2 and TRBJ2-7, with TRBD1 matching 7 bases. The CDR3 runs 14 residues. The germline V gene encodes CDR1 SNHLY and CDR2 FYNNEI. The CDR3 reads CASYRQGEKYGQYF. The CDR3 DNA sequence: TGTGCCAGCTATAGACAGGGAGAAAAGTACGGGCAGTACTTC.

The chain links TRBV30 to TRBJ1-6; no firm D call. This CDR3 contains 14 residues. V lost 0 bases and J lost 0, with 3 bases in between. Germline V gene lookup returns CDR1 GTSNPN and CDR2 SVGIG (reference sequence). The CDR3 region has the DNA TGTGCCTGGAGTGTGGGCTCCTATAATTCACCCCTCCACTTT. It yields the protein CAWSVGSYNSPLHF.